Detailed here is one TCR beta chain. This clonotype turned up a few times. The antigen this receptor binds is unknown. One base away there is no much larger clone; base qualities are not given. Libraries were constructed by 5' RACE. The sample was run on a NextSeq 500. The TCR library protocol attached unique molecular identifiers to individual cDNA molecules to correct for sequencing error and PCR bias. Sequencing covered both TCR alpha and beta chains, and within each sample the abundances of alpha and beta sequences were tightly co-correlated. The source study handled its data this way. Decombinator V4 was used to annotate TCR sequences for V gene, J gene and CDR3. TCRs were defined as expanded if a significant change between any two time points was detected under a Poisson model with p below 0.0001. TCR abundances were normalised to the total number of TCRs sequenced per sample and were expressed as counts per million. MAIT TCRs were defined by TRAV1-2 paired with TRAJ12, TRAJ20 or TRAJ33, and iNKT TCRs by TRAV10 paired with TRAJ18. A search of VDJdb, accessed on 1 November 2021, was run for TCRs annotated to CMV, EBV and SARS-CoV-2, with TCRs annotated for multiple antigens excluded. The raw public data were reprocessed by TCRdb itself: fastp quality trimming at Q25, MiXCR clonotype calling, in-frame beta chains only. Here each entry gathers all rows of one CDR3 protein and keeps the most common genes and DNA. TCRdb's processing, not the authors', yielded these V and J calls. The sample has tens of thousands of distinct CDR3 sequences on record, less than 5% of them singletons. About 5.8% of the sample is taken by the ten largest.

Here V drops 5 bases and J drops 6 bases, and the junction holds 5 bases not matched to any gene. The CDR3 sequence holds 14 residues, the cysteine and phenylalanine included. The CDR3 DNA has 42 bases and is translated from base 1. Based on the germline V gene, the CDR1 and CDR2 sequences are SGHDN and FVKESK. The data belong to a study of early T cells in non-severe SARS-CoV-2 infection (dated by TCRdb to about 2021). About the study as a whole: Because TCR sequencing relied on bulk RNA taken from unsorted whole blood, pairing of alpha and beta chains was not possible.

A case-control design nested within a healthcare worker cohort in London, UK, was used, with weekly nasopharyngeal swab PCR tests and blood sampling performed. Between 23 and 31 March 2020, the week of the UK lockdown, healthcare workers were enrolled and then followed up weekly for as long as 16 weeks. What the work shows at the level of the full study, not this receptor alone: VDJdb matching was skewed toward anti-spike CD8 responses and likely underestimated virus-specific expansions, missing private and CD4 specificities.

What was sequenced was whole blood. The receptor chain draws on TRBV14 and TRBJ2-1; 9 central nucleotides agree with TRBD1. The source of this sequence is an adult who was a healthcare worker with PCR-confirmed SARS-CoV-2 infection or an uninfected control (not recorded which). The CDR3 region has the sequence CASSAQTGGNEQFF. In nucleotides, the sequence is TGTGCCAGCAGCGCTCAGACAGGGGGCAATGAGCAGTTCTTC.